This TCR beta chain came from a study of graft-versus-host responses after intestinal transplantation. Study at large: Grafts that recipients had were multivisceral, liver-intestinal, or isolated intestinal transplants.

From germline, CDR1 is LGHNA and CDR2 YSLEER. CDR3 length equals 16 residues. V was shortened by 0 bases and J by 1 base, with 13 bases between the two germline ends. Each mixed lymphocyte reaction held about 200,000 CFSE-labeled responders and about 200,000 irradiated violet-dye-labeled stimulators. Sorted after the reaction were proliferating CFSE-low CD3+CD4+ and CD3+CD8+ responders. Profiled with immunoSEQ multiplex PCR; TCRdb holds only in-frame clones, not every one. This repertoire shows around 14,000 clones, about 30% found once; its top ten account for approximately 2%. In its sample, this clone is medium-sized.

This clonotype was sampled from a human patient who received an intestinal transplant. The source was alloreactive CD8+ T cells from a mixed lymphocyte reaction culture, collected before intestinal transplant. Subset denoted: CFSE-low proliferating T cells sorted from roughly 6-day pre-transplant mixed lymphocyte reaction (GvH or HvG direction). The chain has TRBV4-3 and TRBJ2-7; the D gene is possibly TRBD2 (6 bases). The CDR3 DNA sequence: TGCGCCAGCAGCCAAGAGGCGGCGGGGACTTCCTACGAGCAGTACTTC. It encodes CASSQEAAGTSYEQYF.